This TCR beta chain was captured by sequencing in a study of CD8 T cells in Susac syndrome. This CDR3 has 14 residues. From germline, CDR1 is SGHTA and CDR2 FQGNSA. Trimming took off 3 bases at V and 1 base at J, with 9 bases between the two ends. Roughly 0.45 to 1 ug RNA was reverse transcribed with random hexamers. Using its own MiXCR run on the immunoSEQ multiplex PCR reads, TCRdb lists one record per CDR3 protein. The repertoire includes 150,000 to 200,000 distinct CDR3 sequences, about 91% of them detected once, and around 0.08% sits in the top ten. J is TRBJ1-1 and V is TRBV7-2; TRBD1 is a possible D gene (6 bases). This receptor was obtained from a human donor in good health. Sample: CD4+ T cells from PBMCs. The CDR3 spells CASSLTRGNTEAFF. DNA of the CDR3: TGTGCCAGCAGCTTGACCAGGGGGAACACTGAAGCTTTCTTT.